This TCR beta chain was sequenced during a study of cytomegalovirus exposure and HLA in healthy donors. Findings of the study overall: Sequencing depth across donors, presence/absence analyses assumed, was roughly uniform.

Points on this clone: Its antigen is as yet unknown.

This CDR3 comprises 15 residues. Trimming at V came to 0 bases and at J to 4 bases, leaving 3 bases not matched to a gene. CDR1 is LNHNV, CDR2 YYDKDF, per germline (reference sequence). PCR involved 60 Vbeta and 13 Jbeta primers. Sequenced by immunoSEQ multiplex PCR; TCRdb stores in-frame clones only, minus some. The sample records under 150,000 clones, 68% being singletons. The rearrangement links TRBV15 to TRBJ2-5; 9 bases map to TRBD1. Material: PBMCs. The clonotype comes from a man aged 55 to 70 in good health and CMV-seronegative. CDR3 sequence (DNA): TGTGCCACCAGCAGAGATGGGGACAGGGCAGAGACCCAGTACTTC. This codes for CATSRDGDRAETQYF. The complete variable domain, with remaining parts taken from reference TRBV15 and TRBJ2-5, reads DAMVIQNPRYQVTQFGKPVTLSCSQTLNHNVMYWYQQKSSQAPKLLFHYYDKDFNNEADTPDNFQSRRPNTSFCFLDIRSPGLGDTAMYLCATSRDGDRAETQYFGPGTRLLVL.